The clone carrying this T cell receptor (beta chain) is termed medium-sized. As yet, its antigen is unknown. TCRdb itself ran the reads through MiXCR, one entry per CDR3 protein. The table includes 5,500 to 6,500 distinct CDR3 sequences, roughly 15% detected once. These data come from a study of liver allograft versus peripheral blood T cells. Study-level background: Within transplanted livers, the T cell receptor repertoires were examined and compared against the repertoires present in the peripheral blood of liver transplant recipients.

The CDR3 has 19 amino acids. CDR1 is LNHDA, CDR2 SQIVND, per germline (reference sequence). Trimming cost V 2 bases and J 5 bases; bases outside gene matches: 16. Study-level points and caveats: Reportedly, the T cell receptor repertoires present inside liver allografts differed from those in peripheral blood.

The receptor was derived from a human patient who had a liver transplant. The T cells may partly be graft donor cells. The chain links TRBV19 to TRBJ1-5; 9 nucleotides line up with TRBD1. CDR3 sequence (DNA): TGTGCCAGTAGTATAAGGAGGTGGGGACAGGGACGACTCGATCAGCCCCAGCATTTT. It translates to CASSIRRWGQGRLDQPQHF.